Listed below are T cell receptor beta chains from one sample, sequenced in a study of molecular identifiers for immune sequencing clone quantification. TCRdb re-called the PCR reads with MiXCR, one entry per CDR3 protein. The table lists approximately 550,000 distinct CDR3 sequences, roughly 25% of them singletons. Sequencing was performed on naive CD8+ T cells from blood, with Jurkat cell RNA spiked in. The origin of the receptors is a human donor in good health. Some libraries in this study had Jurkat cell RNA spiked in. The CDR3 runs from the conserved cysteine through the conserved F or W. The D gene is left open where the match is weak. Expanded clones are given a class, and other clones once, few, many or no size at all.

j_call | v_call | clone_size | d_call | cdr3_nt | cdr3_aa
TRBJ1-3 | TRBV30 | NA | NA | TGTGCCTGGAGTCGTGAAGAACTAGGAAACACCATATATTTT | CAWSREELGNTIYF
TRBJ2-3 | TRBV20-1 | many | TRBD2 | TGCAGTGCTAGAGGTTGGGCGGGAGCGGCTACAGATACGCAGTATTTT | CSARGWAGAATDTQYF
TRBJ2-5 | TRBV19 | NA | NA | TGTGCCAGTAGTCCCCAGTCGGGATCCGTGGAGACCCAGTACTTC | CASSPQSGSVETQYF
TRBJ2-1 | TRBV7-2 | NA | TRBD2 | TGTGCCAGCAGCTTAGGAGGTGGGAGGGCCTACAATGAGCAGTTCTTC | CASSLGGGRAYNEQFF
TRBJ2-3 | TRBV27 | many | TRBD2 | TGTGCCAGCAGTCCCCTGAAGGCTAGCGGGAGCACAGATACGCAGTATTTT | CASSPLKASGSTDTQYF
TRBJ2-4 | TRBV6-5 | few | NA | TGTGCCAGCAGCCCGGGACCTGCGGACATTCAGTACTTC | CASSPGPADIQYF
TRBJ1-4 | TRBV7-9 | few | TRBD1 | TGTGCCAGCAGCTTCCCCGCCGGGACAGCGAATGAAAAACTGGTTTTT | CASSFPAGTANEKLVF
TRBJ1-3 | TRBV7-2 | NA | NA | TGTGCCAGCAGCTTAGGACCAGCGGACCGGAACTCTGGAAACACCATATATTTT | CASSLGPADRNSGNTIYF
TRBJ2-7 | TRBV30 | NA | NA | TGTGCCTTCGGCTCGGGGAACTCCTACGAGCAGTACTTC | CAFGSGNSYEQYF
TRBJ2-3 | TRBV28 | many | TRBD2 | TGTGCCAGCAGTTTCCCTCCCGGACTAGCGGGAAATACGCAGTATTTT | CASSFPPGLAGNTQYF
TRBJ1-1 | TRBV5-3 | few | NA | TGTGCCAGAAGCTTAGACGGGTATGGCGGGAAAAGAGAAGCTTTCTTT | CARSLDGYGGKREAFF
TRBJ1-1 | TRBV6-6 | many | NA | TGTGCCAGCAGACCCGCGGACGCCTCCTCTGGGGCTGAAGCTTTCTTT | CASRPADASSGAEAFF
TRBJ2-1 | TRBV27 | NA | TRBD2 | TGTGCCAGCAGTTTGGATACGACTAGCGGGGGGTTTAATGAGCAGTTCTTC | CASSLDTTSGGFNEQFF
TRBJ2-1 | TRBV2 | many | NA | TGTGCCAGCAGCCGAAAGGGCGGAAGCTCCTACAATGAGCAGTTCTTC | CASSRKGGSSYNEQFF
TRBJ2-1 | TRBV7-9 | NA | TRBD2 | TGTGCCAGCGGCCTCCCAATACTCGGGACTAGCGGGAGGGGTGAGCAGTTCTTC | CASGLPILGTSGRGEQFF
TRBJ2-7 | TRBV7-2 | many | TRBD2 | TGTGCCAGCAGCCCCGAAATCACCCCGGGACTAGCGGCCTACGAGCAGTACTTC | CASSPEITPGLAAYEQYF
TRBJ2-3 | TRBV7-9 | few | TRBD1 | TGTGCCAGCAGCCCGAGGGACAGGGGGCCTATGATAAAAATCACAGATACGCAGTATTTT | CASSPRDRGPMIKITDTQYF
TRBJ2-1 | TRBV20-1 | few | TRBD2 | TGCAGTGCTAGCCCTAGCGGTCCGTACAATGAGCAGTTCTTC | CSASPSGPYNEQFF